This T cell receptor beta chain was identified during a study of response to subunit inactivated influenza vaccine. TCRdb analysed the RT-PCR reads with MiXCR anew, one entry per CDR3 protein. There are about 540,000 distinct CDR3 sequences in the sample; 20% to 25% occur only once, and 2.8% lies in the top ten. The CDR3 consists of 15 residues. CDR1 is SGHRS, CDR2 YFSETQ, per germline. V was shortened by 6 bases and J by 1 base, with 15 bases between the two germline ends. These same records also appear under a second study, on T cells expressing NK-cell markers. That source notes: A 5'RACE template switching approach incorporating UMIs was used to make TCR beta cDNA.

The source material was CD4+ T cells sorted from PBMCs, sampled about 12 days after vaccination. The chain has TRBV5-1 and TRBJ2-3; no firm D call. This sequence was found in a man aged 50-60 years who received an inactivated influenza vaccine. This CDR3 is CASTTFLSGTDTQYF. As DNA, the CDR3 is TGCGCCAGCACGACCTTCCTATCCGGCACAGATACGCAGTATTTT.